This TCR beta chain was identified during a study of T cell changes during pregnancy in multiple sclerosis. Clones were sequenced by immunoSEQ multiplex PCR, and TCRdb holds only the in-frame ones, with some missing. Of approximately 100,000 clones listed, 90% to 95% are singletons. The trim removed 6 bases at V and 5 bases at J, leaving 8 bases unmatched. The CDR3 runs 15 residues. Germline-derived CDR1 and CDR2 are SEHNR and FQNEAQ (reference sequence). The V and J genes are TRBV7-9 and TRBJ1-5; the match to TRBD1 covers 9 bases. This specimen consisted of peripheral blood, obtained in the first trimester of pregnancy. This receptor was obtained from a female donor with multiple sclerosis, enrolled in a pregnancy study. CDR3: CASSPSDRGHQPQHF. The CDR3 nucleotides are TGTGCCAGCAGTCCCTCGGACAGGGGTCATCAGCCCCAGCATTTT.